One sample yielded the 22 T cell receptor beta chains listed below, sequenced in a study of a mutant IDH1 vaccine in newly diagnosed glioma. The antigens these receptors bind are not known. Assay: immunoSEQ multiplex PCR; the TCRdb copy retains only in-frame clones and omits some. This sample carries about 90,000 clones, about nine tenths of them seen once, and the ten largest clones take roughly 0.81%. Time point defined: week 47, end of study. In the vaccine, a single dose held 300 ug of the mutant IDH1 20-mer peptide, along with topical imiquimod. Here the sequenced sample was PBMCs, taken from a glioma patient whose treatment included an IDH1 peptide vaccine. These receptors were taken from a woman between 50 and 59 years old with glioma.

The count of this clone is one. The rearrangement joins TRBV10-3 to TRBJ2-7, with D unclear. The CDR3 has 14 residues. Trimming took off 2 bases at V and 7 bases at J, with 15 bases between the two ends. CDR1 is ENHRY, CDR2 SYGVKD, per germline. The CDR3 region has the DNA TGTGCCATCAGTGAGCAGTTGGCAGACGGGGAGCAGTACTTC. This encodes CAISEQLADGEQYF.

The chain employs TRBV9 and TRBJ2-1; TRBD2 agrees at 15 bases. The germline V gene has CDR1 SGDLS and CDR2 YYNGEE. The junction had 6 bases not matched to a gene; V was cut back by 6 bases and J by 8 bases. There are 15 residues in the CDR3. The CDR3 is CASTGTSGRYDEQFF. The CDR3 nucleotides are TGTGCCAGCACGGGGACTAGCGGGAGGTACGATGAGCAGTTCTTC.

The chain is built from TRBV6-6 and TRBJ2-7, with a possible D match to TRBD1 (5 bases). The length of the CDR3 is 13 residues. Per the germline V gene, CDR1 is MNHNY and CDR2 is SVGAGI (reference sequence). Trimming left V 6 bases short and J 2 bases short, with 11 bases between. The CDR3 DNA reads as TGTGCCAGCAGGACGGACAAGGCCTACGAGCAGTACTTC. This sequence encodes CASRTDKAYEQYF.

The chain is built from TRBV30 and TRBJ1-6; perhaps TRBD1 as D (6 bases). Germline-derived CDR1 and CDR2 are GTSNPN and SVGIG (reference sequence). V lost 5 bases to trimming and J lost 10 bases, with 18 bases between them. This CDR3 has 14 amino acids. Here the CDR3 DNA reads TGTGCCTGGCAGAATGGACAGTCGGGGTCACCCCTCCACTTT. This gives the protein CAWQNGQSGSPLHF. Drawing the rest from reference TRBV30 and TRBJ1-6, the complete variable domain is SQTIHQWPATLVQPVGSPLSLECTVEGTSNPNLYWYRQAAGRGLQLLFYSVGIGQISSEVPQNLSASRPQDRQFILSSKKLLLSDSGFYLCAWQNGQSGSPLHFGNGTRLTVT.

As DNA, the CDR3 is TGTGCCAGCAGTTTATCCCCGATCCAGCATTTT. This codes for CASSLSPIQHF. The gene calls are TRBV28 and TRBJ1-5; D remains ambiguous. V lost 1 base to trimming and J lost 12 bases, with 7 bases between them. CDR3 length equals 11 residues. CDR1 and CDR2 (germline): MDHEN, SYDVKM.

The chain has TRBV5-4 and TRBJ2-5; 7 bases agree with TRBD1. CDR1 is SGHNT and CDR2 is YYREEE in the germline V gene (reference sequence). J was trimmed by 0 bases and V by 3 bases; bases with no gene match: 5. The CDR3 totals 15 residues. In DNA, the CDR3 is TGTGCCAGCAGCTCCCCGGGACAGAACCAAGAGACCCAGTACTTC. Its protein product is CASSSPGQNQETQYF.

The gene calls are TRBV18 and TRBJ1-5, with 7 bases identical to TRBD1. This CDR3 region has 14 residues. Germline V gene sequence: CDR1 KGHSH, CDR2 LQKENI. V was pared by 2 bases and J by 4 bases, with 2 bases of the junction left unmatched. This CDR3 reads CASSPRQGNQPQHF. Here the CDR3 DNA reads TGTGCCAGCTCACCAAGACAGGGTAATCAGCCCCAGCATTTT.

This clone was seen just once. The rearrangement joins TRBV5-1 to TRBJ1-4, with 7 bases identical to TRBD1. V was pared by 1 base and J by 5 bases, with 5 bases of the junction left unmatched. The germline CDR1 and CDR2 sequences are SGHRS and YFSETQ. This CDR3 is built from 15 residues. CDR3 in amino acids: CASSLLGQTNEKLFF. The CDR3 coding sequence is TGCGCCAGCAGCTTGCTGGGACAGACCAATGAAAAACTGTTTTTT. The variable domain in full, completed from reference TRBV5-1 and TRBJ1-4, reads KAGVTQTPRYLIKTRGQQVTLSCSPISGHRSVSWYQQTPGQGLQFLFEYFSETQRNKGNFPGRFSGRQFSNSRSEMNVSTLELGDSALYLCASSLLGQTNEKLFFGSGTQLSVL.

In nucleotides, the CDR3 is TGTGCTAGTGGTTTGATGTCCGGGGGCCCGAGTACTGAAGCTTTCTTT. Residues: CASGLMSGGPSTEAFF. The rearrangement uses TRBV12-5 and TRBJ1-1, with a possible D match to TRBD1 (6 bases). Germline lookup yields CDR1 LGHNT and CDR2 FRNRAP. V was clipped by 2 bases and J by 5 bases, with 18 bases between them. The CDR3 consists of 16 residues.

The chain recombines TRBV5-1 with TRBJ2-7, with 7 nucleotides matching TRBD2. The germline gives CDR1 SGHRS, CDR2 YFSETQ. V trimming: 0 bases; J trimming: 2 bases; junction bases outside the gene matches: 11. This CDR3 is 17 amino acids long. The CDR3 DNA reads as TGCGCCAGCAGCTTGGCCGGGGGAGGGCCAAAAGCCTACGAGCAGTACTTC. The encoded protein is CASSLAGGGPKAYEQYF.

This chain uses TRBV2 with TRBJ1-5, with 9 bases matching TRBD1. There are 14 residues in the CDR3. The V gene's germline CDR1 is SNHLY and CDR2 FYNNEI. Losses at the gene ends were 8 bases for V and 2 bases for J; bases not matched to a gene: 4. DNA for the CDR3: TGTGCCAGCGGGGACAGGGTAGGCAATCAGCCCCAGCATTTT. Translating it yields CASGDRVGNQPQHF.

The table lists this clone with a count of one. V usage is TRBV2 and J usage is TRBJ2-7; 8 bases map to TRBD2. Looked up from germline, CDR1 is SNHLY and CDR2 is FYNNEI. J lost 3 bases, V lost 3 bases, and 10 bases had no gene match. The CDR3 sequence is 16 residues long. The CDR3 sequence is CASSEFASGSFYEQYF. CDR3 in DNA: TGTGCCAGCAGTGAGTTCGCGAGCGGGAGTTTCTACGAGCAGTACTTC.

This rearrangement joins TRBV9 to TRBJ2-7; 9 bases are shared with TRBD1. CDR3 length: 14 residues. The ends lost 0 bases at V and 5 bases at J; junction bases unmatched: 3. Germline V gene sequence: CDR1 SGDLS, CDR2 YYNGEE. The chain's CDR3 is CASSVARTGDEQYF. Here the CDR3 DNA reads TGTGCCAGCAGCGTAGCCAGGACAGGGGACGAGCAGTACTTC.

The rearrangement links TRBV28 to TRBJ2-2, with D unclear. V was pared by 6 bases and J by 3 bases, with 8 bases between. CDR3 size: 13 residues. From germline, CDR1 is MDHEN and CDR2 SYDVKM. In DNA, the CDR3 is TGTGCCAGCAGGGCTCATCACACCGGGGAGCTGTTTTTT. Translated: CASRAHHTGELFF.

The rearrangement uses TRBV30 and TRBJ1-4; TRBD1 is a possible D gene (6 bases). CDR1 and CDR2 (germline): GTSNPN, SVGIG (reference sequence). This CDR3 is built from 12 residues. V was pared by 2 bases and J by 13 bases, with 14 bases between. CDR3 sequence (DNA): TGTGCCTGGAGTCATTCAGGGGTCCGACTGTTTTTT. Protein sequence: CAWSHSGVRLFF.

V is TRBV25-1 and J is TRBJ2-1; no clear D. CDR1 and CDR2 (germline): MGHDK, SYGVNS. Trimming left V 7 bases short and J 9 bases short, with 10 bases between. The length of the CDR3 is 11 residues. The CDR3 protein is CASIGSGEQFF. The CDR3 DNA is TGTGCCAGCATCGGTTCCGGTGAGCAGTTCTTC.

As to this clone: Relative to the germline gene, one junction end is altered; a read error may explain this. The V gene is TRBV7-7, the J gene TRBJ2-5; 10 bases match TRBD1. The CDR3 has 14 amino acids. The germline V gene encodes CDR1 SSHAT and CDR2 FNYEAQ (reference sequence). This CDR3 is CASSTGTGEETQYF. The CDR3 region has the DNA TGTGCTAGCAGCACCGGGACAGGGGAAGAGACCCAGTACTTC. The complete variable domain, with remaining parts taken from reference TRBV7-7 and TRBJ2-5, reads GAGVSQSPRYKVTKRGQDVTLRCDPISSHATLYWYQQALGQGPEFLTYFNYEAQPDKSGLPSDRFSAERPEGSISTLTIQRTEQRDSAMYRCASSTGTGEETQYFGPGTRLLVL.

CDR3 residues: CASSLTPGGRTEAFF. The CDR3 region has the DNA TGTGCCAGCAGCCTTACGCCAGGGGGGAGGACTGAAGCTTTCTTT. The chain employs TRBV14 and TRBJ1-1; 7 bases are a match to TRBD1. The ends lost 4 bases at V and 5 bases at J; junction bases unmatched: 10. From germline, CDR1 is SGHDN and CDR2 FVKESK. The CDR3 is made up of 15 amino acids.

The CDR3 coding sequence is TGTGCCAGCACTCCCCGGGCGGGAGGGGATGAGCAGTTCTTC. Amino acids: CASTPRAGGDEQFF. The chain combines TRBV6-5 with TRBJ2-1; 9 nucleotides agree with TRBD2. J lost 8 bases, V lost 7 bases, and 9 bases had no gene match. Germline values: CDR1 MNHEY, CDR2 SVGAGI. The CDR3 extends over 14 amino acids.

Concerning this clone itself: A read error may be the cause here, since a much bigger clone is one base away. The identical CDR3 is also encoded by other nucleotide sequences in the sample. The rearrangement uses TRBV20-1 and TRBJ1-1; D is ambiguous. Germline V lookup: CDR1 DFQATT, CDR2 SNEGSKA (reference sequence). The CDR3 contains 11 residues. Trimming left V 3 bases short and J 7 bases short, with 9 bases between. Written as DNA, the CDR3 is TGCAGTGCTAGTACCAGACTTGAAGCTTTCTTT. Its translation is CSASTRLEAFF.

This clone was detected once. The chain is built from TRBV19 and TRBJ1-1, with D hard to call. Trimming removed 1 base from V and 2 bases from J, with 11 bases in between. Germline CDR1 LNHDA, CDR2 SQIVND (reference sequence). CDR3 length: 15 residues. CDR3 region: CASSIGNRPNTEAFF. In DNA form, the CDR3 reads TGTGCCAGTAGTATAGGGAACCGCCCCAACACTGAAGCTTTCTTT.

The chain is built from TRBV9 and TRBJ2-2; possibly TRBD1 for D (6 bases). Germline loops: CDR1 SGDLS, CDR2 YYNGEE. With 0 bases removed from V and 4 bases from J, the gap between germline ends came to 13 bases. The CDR3 totals 16 residues. CDR3 sequence reads: CASSVGGHLGTGELFF. The CDR3 DNA follows: TGTGCCAGCAGCGTAGGGGGACATTTGGGCACCGGGGAGCTGTTTTTT.